The next 16 T cell receptor beta chains were all read from a single sample in a study of early T cells in non-severe SARS-CoV-2 infection. One entry per CDR3 protein, called by TCRdb with MiXCR from the 5' RACE reads. Of 30,000 or so distinct CDR3 sequences in the sample, 3% to 4% are singletons; the top ten hold more than 6.5%. The sequenced sample consisted of whole blood. These receptors were taken from an adult who was a healthcare worker with PCR-confirmed SARS-CoV-2 infection or an uninfected control (not recorded which).

This clonotype has ten or more counts. The chain employs TRBV30 and TRBJ2-1; no firm D call. The CDR3 totals 10 residues. Trimming shortened V by 0 bases and J by 12 bases, and 6 bases separated the two germline ends. Germline CDR1 and CDR2: GTSNPN and SVGIG (reference sequence). The CDR3, as DNA: TGTGCCTGGAGTGTTTCTTCGCAGTTCTTC. Protein sequence: CAWSVSSQFF.

This clonotype was detected many times. V gene TRBV12-3 or TRBV12-4 combines with J gene TRBJ2-1; TRBD2 is a possible D gene (6 bases). Trimming removed 8 bases from V and 6 bases from J, with 8 bases in between. The CDR3 totals 11 residues. The CDR3 region has the DNA TGTGCCAGCTGGGGGGTCAATGAGCAGTTCTTC. It specifies CASWGVNEQFF.

This clonotype was seen at least ten times. This chain links TRBV2 with TRBJ2-7; D might be TRBD2 (5 bases). Per germline, CDR1 SNHLY and CDR2 FYNNEI. The CDR3 is made up of 14 amino acids. Trimming took 9 bases from V and 3 from J, leaving 18 bases between them. CDR3 loop: CASCRLTEDYEQYF. CDR3 bases: TGTGCCAGTTGCCGGCTGACGGAGGACTACGAGCAGTACTTC.

In its sample, this clonotype was seen many times. The J gene is TRBJ2-3, the V gene TRBV12-3 or TRBV12-4, with 8 bases lining up with TRBD2. With V trimmed by 6 bases and J by 1 base, 9 bases remained unmatched. The CDR3 is made up of 16 amino acids. CDR3 region: CASSPAGRARTDTQYF. Here the CDR3 DNA reads TGTGCCAGCAGCCCCGCCGGGAGGGCACGCACAGATACGCAGTATTTT.

This clonotype was counted at least ten times. The chain employs TRBV6-4 and TRBJ1-2; D possibly corresponds to TRBD1 (5 bases). V was pared by 7 bases and J by 4 bases, with 13 bases between. The CDR3 sequence is 13 residues long. The V gene's germline CDR1 is MRHNA and CDR2 SNTAGT. The CDR3 loop is CASNQGPVYGYTF. The CDR3 DNA sequence: TGTGCCAGCAACCAGGGTCCTGTCTATGGCTACACCTTC.

The gene calls are TRBV5-1 and TRBJ2-1, with TRBD2 identical over 11 bases. The CDR3 is 15 amino acids. Trimming took 0 bases from V and 11 from J; bases not matched to a gene: 7. Germline CDR1 and CDR2: SGHRS and YFSETQ. Written as DNA, the CDR3 is TGCGCCAGCAGCTTGGCCGCGCTAGCGGGAGGAAAGCAGTTCTTC. The encoded protein is CASSLAALAGGKQFF.

This clonotype was observed many times. This chain links TRBV10-3 with TRBJ2-3; D is possibly TRBD1 (5 bases). The CDR3 is 14 residues long. The V and J ends lost 8 bases and 1 base respectively, with 13 bases between them. Looked up from germline, CDR1 is ENHRY and CDR2 is SYGVKD. CDR3 protein: CAIDQGEGTDTQYF. The CDR3 DNA follows: TGTGCCATCGATCAGGGTGAGGGCACAGATACGCAGTATTTT.

The rearrangement links TRBV25-1 to TRBJ2-3; D perhaps matches TRBD2 (6 bases). Trimming took 7 bases from V and 1 from J, leaving 15 bases between them. Looked up from germline, CDR1 is MGHDK and CDR2 is SYGVNS. This CDR3 has 15 amino acids. The CDR3 loop is CASTPGDLRTDTQYF. Written as DNA, the CDR3 is TGTGCCAGCACCCCGGGGGACCTACGCACAGATACGCAGTATTTT.

This clonotype showed up many times. The chain joins TRBV7-3 to TRBJ1-4; D unclear. Germline V gene lookup returns CDR1 SGHTA and CDR2 FQGTGA. Trimming took off 1 base at V and 5 bases at J, with 11 bases between the two ends. CDR3 length equals 15 residues. CDR3 residues: CASSLSSGKNEKLFF. The DNA of the CDR3 is TGTGCCAGCAGCTTAAGTTCGGGGAAGAATGAAAAACTGTTTTTT.

This clonotype was found a few times. This chain links TRBV29-1 with TRBJ2-5; TRBD2 matches 7 bases. The junction had 14 bases not matched to a gene; V was cut back by 7 bases and J by 9 bases. In germline, CDR1 is SQVTM, CDR2 ANQGSEA. The CDR3 has 13 residues. CDR3 protein: CSAGEGFNAAQYF. The CDR3, as DNA: TGCAGCGCGGGGGAGGGTTTTAACGCAGCCCAGTACTTC.

This clonotype was recorded at least ten times. The chain uses TRBV7-9 and TRBJ2-3; D is undetermined. Germline V gives CDR1 SEHNR, CDR2 FQNEAQ (reference sequence). The CDR3 consists of 13 residues. V dropped 0 bases and J dropped 5 bases, with 6 bases sitting between them. The CDR3 region is CASSLAAVDTQYF. The DNA for the CDR3 is TGTGCCAGCAGCTTAGCGGCCGTAGATACGCAGTATTTT.

This clonotype was observed many times. This chain uses TRBV18 with TRBJ1-4, with no clear D. V was pared by 5 bases and J by 0 bases, with 13 bases between. The length of the CDR3 is 16 residues. In germline, CDR1 is KGHSH, CDR2 LQKENI. CDR3 in DNA: TGTGCCAGCTCAACCGGAAGCCCTGCAACTAATGAAAAACTGTTTTTT. It is translated as CASSTGSPATNEKLFF.

This clonotype was seen many times. The genes are TRBV12-3 or TRBV12-4 and TRBJ1-6; the D is unclear. Trimming cost V 2 bases and J 8 bases, with 4 bases left between them. The CDR3 runs to 12 residues. CDR3 DNA sequence: TGTGCCAGCAGTTTAAAGTATTCACCCCTCCACTTT. This codes for CASSLKYSPLHF.

The chain carries TRBV16 and TRBJ1-1; 8 nucleotides match TRBD1. Per germline, CDR1 KGHSY and CDR2 FQNENV. Unmatched junction bases numbered 5, after V lost 2 bases and J lost 3 bases. CDR3 length: 15 residues. The CDR3 loop is CASSQTRTGHTEAFF. In DNA, the CDR3 is TGTGCCAGCAGCCAAACCCGGACAGGGCACACTGAAGCTTTCTTT.

This clonotype was counted many times. The CDR3 nucleotides are TGCGCCAGCAGGGTTATAGGGAACCCTGAGCAGTTCTTC. Its translation: CASRVIGNPEQFF. V usage is TRBV10-2 and J usage is TRBJ2-1; D is uncertain. The CDR3 length is 13 residues. The V and J ends lost 6 bases and 9 bases respectively, with 15 bases between them. Germline lookup yields CDR1 WSHSY and CDR2 SAAADI.

This clonotype was seen repeatedly, ten times or more. The chain is built from TRBV25-1 and TRBJ1-5; D gene unclear. The CDR3 extends over 14 amino acids. V was trimmed by 10 bases and J by 2 bases, leaving 15 bases between them. The germline V gene has CDR1 MGHDK and CDR2 SYGVNS. CDR3 sequence: CATSPGEGNQPQHF. CDR3 sequence (DNA): TGTGCCACCTCCCCCGGGGAGGGCAATCAGCCCCAGCATTTT.